One sample yielded the 23 T cell receptor beta chains listed below, sequenced in a study of early T cells in non-severe SARS-CoV-2 infection. TCRdb called the 5' RACE reads again in MiXCR, with one record for every CDR3 protein. The data show under 85,000 distinct CDR3 sequences, 12% seen once. The starting material was whole blood, obtained at baseline. These TCRs come from an adult who was a healthcare worker with PCR-confirmed SARS-CoV-2 infection or an uninfected control (not recorded which). The donor label of this sample is uncertain.

Only a few counts were recorded for this clonotype. The chain combines TRBV20-1 with TRBJ2-3; 9 bases agree with TRBD1. CDR1 is DFQATT and CDR2 is SNEGSKA in the germline V gene (reference sequence). The CDR3 is 15 amino acids. The V segment lost 1 base and the J segment 0 bases; nucleotides outside the gene matches: 2. This chain's CDR3 is CSARVGTGSTDTQYF. In DNA form, the CDR3 reads TGCAGTGCTAGAGTTGGGACAGGGAGCACAGATACGCAGTATTTT.

This clonotype occurred a few times. The J gene is TRBJ2-5, the V gene TRBV25-1; 9 nucleotides align to TRBD1. V dropped 3 bases and J dropped 4; count of bases not matched to a gene: 18. The CDR3 is 19 residues long. The germline CDR1 and CDR2 sequences are MGHDK and SYGVNS. The CDR3 sequence: CASSDPFSGGTGTTETQYF. DNA of the CDR3: TGTGCCAGCAGTGACCCCTTTTCTGGTGGGACAGGGACGACAGAGACCCAGTACTTC.

A few counts support this clonotype. This sequence joins TRBV20-1 and TRBJ2-7; 12 bases line up with TRBD2. The ends lost 4 bases at V and 5 bases at J; junction bases unmatched: 3. Germline V gives CDR1 DFQATT, CDR2 SNEGSKA (reference sequence). This CDR3 region has 13 residues. The CDR3 loop reads CSAKGLAGHEQYF. For the CDR3, the DNA is TGCAGTGCTAAGGGACTAGCGGGTCACGAGCAGTACTTC.

This clonotype was seen ten or more times. V usage is TRBV5-1 and J usage is TRBJ2-3; D might be TRBD1 (6 bases). Trimming left V 0 bases short and J 3 bases short, with 8 bases between. Germline lookup yields CDR1 SGHRS and CDR2 YFSETQ. This CDR3 is 14 amino acids long. The CDR3 is CASSLGQVTDTQYF. CDR3 sequence (DNA): TGCGCCAGCAGCTTGGGACAGGTTACAGATACGCAGTATTTT. The whole variable domain, filled in from reference TRBV5-1 and TRBJ2-3, reads KAGVTQTPRYLIKTRGQQVTLSCSPISGHRSVSWYQQTPGQGLQFLFEYFSETQRNKGNFPGRFSGRQFSNSRSEMNVSTLELGDSALYLCASSLGQVTDTQYFGPGTRLTVL.

The chain is built from TRBV7-3 and TRBJ2-3; 9 nucleotides agree with TRBD2. This CDR3 has 16 residues. Trimming cost V 1 base and J 1 base; bases outside gene matches: 3. Germline V gene lookup returns CDR1 SGHTA and CDR2 FQGTGA. CDR3: CASSLIPSGGTDTQYF. Written as DNA, the CDR3 is TGTGCCAGCAGCTTAATTCCTAGCGGGGGCACAGATACGCAGTATTTT.

This clonotype has more than one count but fewer than ten. This rearrangement joins TRBV18 to TRBJ2-7; no clear D gene. CDR3 length equals 13 residues. V shed 4 bases and J shed 3 bases, with 10 bases lying between them. CDR1 KGHSH and CDR2 LQKENI come from the germline V gene. Here the CDR3 reads CASSLSHLYEQYF. DNA for the CDR3: TGTGCCAGCTCACTCAGTCACCTCTACGAGCAGTACTTC.

This clonotype was counted at least ten times. V usage is TRBV20-1 and J usage is TRBJ1-2, with TRBD1 matching 7 bases. Germline-derived CDR1 and CDR2 are DFQATT and SNEGSKA (reference sequence). Losses at the gene ends were 5 bases for V and 7 bases for J; bases not matched to a gene: 7. This CDR3 comprises 12 residues. Here the CDR3 DNA reads TGCAGTGCTGACACGACAGGGAGTGGCTACACCTTC. It is translated as CSADTTGSGYTF.

This chain uses TRBV10-1 with TRBJ2-3; maybe TRBD2 (6 bases). V was pared by 8 bases and J by 2 bases, with 17 bases between. CDR3 length equals 15 residues. Germline CDR1 and CDR2: WNHNN and SYGVQD (reference sequence). Written as DNA, the CDR3 is TGCGCCAGCTCCAGCGTCGGGAGTGTCACAGATACGCAGTATTTT. This encodes CASSSVGSVTDTQYF.

The chain is built from TRBV28 and TRBJ2-7; maybe TRBD1 (6 bases). Germline values: CDR1 MDHEN, CDR2 SYDVKM. The V end lost 7 bases, the J end lost 4 bases, and 14 bases lay between the germline ends. The CDR3 spans 13 residues. The CDR3 region is CASTPGQSYEQYF. CDR3 DNA sequence: TGTGCCAGCACCCCGGGACAATCTTACGAGCAGTACTTC.

A few counts support this clonotype. J is TRBJ2-7 and V is TRBV10-3; D may be TRBD2 (5 bases). The CDR3 covers 13 residues. Germline CDR1 ENHRY, CDR2 SYGVKD. Trimming removed 8 bases from V and 5 bases from J, with 16 bases in between. This CDR3 reads CAISLQSGNEQYF. CDR3 bases: TGTGCCATCTCCCTACAGAGCGGTAACGAGCAGTACTTC.

This clonotype was recorded at least ten times. The chain joins TRBV5-6 to TRBJ2-7, with a possible D match to TRBD1 (5 bases). From germline, CDR1 is SGHDT and CDR2 YYEEEE. Between the trimmed V and J ends, which lost 0 bases and 5 bases, there was a span of 12 bases. This CDR3 has 14 amino acids. Written as DNA, the CDR3 is TGTGCCAGCAGCTTGGCAGGGCGGTCCAACGAGCAGTACTTC. It encodes CASSLAGRSNEQYF.

This clonotype was detected a few times. The genes are TRBV7-2 and TRBJ1-2; D gene unclear. CDR1 is SGHTA, CDR2 FQGNSA, per germline. Trimming took 4 bases from V and 6 from J, leaving 9 bases between them. This CDR3 spans 12 amino acids. The CDR3 sequence is CASSSTFDGYTF. The CDR3 DNA reads as TGTGCCAGCAGCTCGACATTCGATGGCTACACCTTC.

The CDR3 coding sequence is TGTGCCAGCAGCAGGACTAGCGGGGGGCAAGACAATGAGCAGTTCTTC. Translation gives CASSRTSGGQDNEQFF. V usage is TRBV5-4 and J usage is TRBJ2-1; 14 nucleotides match TRBD2. The germline V gene encodes CDR1 SGHNT and CDR2 YYREEE (reference sequence). With 4 bases clipped from V and 5 bases from J, the junction kept 5 bases outside the gene matches. The CDR3 length is 16 residues.

In its sample, this clonotype was seen many times. The J gene is TRBJ2-5, the V gene TRBV5-1; 9 bases align to TRBD2. Trimming took 5 bases from V and 4 from J; bases not matched to a gene: 9. The CDR3 totals 15 residues. CDR1 is SGHRS, CDR2 YFSETQ, per germline. The CDR3 DNA follows: TGCGCCAGCAGTTCCCTAGCGGGGTTTGGAGAGACCCAGTACTTC. It encodes CASSSLAGFGETQYF.

This clonotype was seen a handful of times. The chain joins TRBV25-1 to TRBJ2-2; possibly TRBD1 for D (6 bases). Deletions cut 1 base from V and 0 bases from J, with 9 bases between. The CDR3 is made up of 16 amino acids. Germline loops: CDR1 MGHDK, CDR2 SYGVNS. CDR3 sequence (DNA): TGTGCCAGCAGTGAATCCGACAGGACGAACACCGGGGAGCTGTTTTTT. This encodes CASSESDRTNTGELFF.

The rearrangement links TRBV12-3 or TRBV12-4 to TRBJ2-5, with 12 bases matching TRBD1. This CDR3 has 20 amino acids. The J segment lost 2 bases and the V segment lost 1 base, leaving 14 bases of the junction unmatched. CDR3 region: CASSLVRLGTGGVGQETQYF. The CDR3, as DNA: TGTGCCAGCAGTTTAGTCCGACTAGGGACAGGGGGCGTCGGGCAAGAGACCCAGTACTTC.

The V and J genes are TRBV5-4 and TRBJ2-5; TRBD2 matches 7 bases. V gave up 2 bases and J gave up 5 bases; unmatched junction bases: 9. The CDR3 sequence is 15 residues long. Germline CDR1 SGHNT, CDR2 YYREEE (reference sequence). The CDR3 coding sequence is TGTGCCAGCAGCTTAAAATCTGGGGGAGGGGAGACCCAGTACTTC. It is translated as CASSLKSGGGETQYF.

In this sample, this clonotype turned up many times. The CDR3 is CASSPTKGRVKGRDTGELFF. The CDR3 nucleotides read TGTGCCAGCAGTCCTACTAAGGGCAGGGTCAAAGGCCGGGACACCGGGGAGCTGTTTTTT. The chain is built from TRBV9 and TRBJ2-2, with D possibly being TRBD1 (5 bases). V lost 5 bases to trimming and J lost 3 bases, with 29 bases between them. This CDR3 contains 20 residues. CDR1 is SGDLS and CDR2 is YYNGEE in the germline V gene.

The sample holds many counts of this clonotype. DNA of the CDR3: TGTGCCAGCAGCGATGTCCCAGGGGGTATAAACGAGCAGTACTTC. It translates to CASSDVPGGINEQYF. This chain joins TRBV7-6 and TRBJ2-7; 7 bases agree with TRBD1. The V gene end was trimmed by 5 bases and the J gene end by 5 bases; junction bases not matched to a gene: 12. Germline values: CDR1 SGHVS, CDR2 FNYEAQ. The CDR3 extends over 15 amino acids.

This clonotype was seen only a few times. J is TRBJ2-7 and V is TRBV15; the D gene is possibly TRBD1 (6 bases). In germline, CDR1 is LNHNV, CDR2 YYDKDF (reference sequence). This CDR3 contains 15 residues. V was shortened by 0 bases and J by 3 bases, with 12 bases between the two germline ends. CDR3 DNA: TGTGCCACCAGCAGAGATCAGGGGAACTACTACGAGCAGTACTTC. Protein: CATSRDQGNYYEQYF.

This clonotype was seen more than once but under ten times. This chain uses TRBV5-1 with TRBJ2-5; D not resolved. CDR3 length: 9 residues. The germline CDR1 and CDR2 sequences are SGHRS and YFSETQ. Trimming removed 6 bases at V and 3 bases at J, with 0 bases between. CDR3 amino acids: CASKETQYF. DNA for the CDR3: TGCGCCAGCAAAGAGACCCAGTACTTC. Looking up the rest from reference TRBV5-1 and TRBJ2-5 gives the full variable domain: KAGVTQTPRYLIKTRGQQVTLSCSPISGHRSVSWYQQTPGQGLQFLFEYFSETQRNKGNFPGRFSGRQFSNSRSEMNVSTLELGDSALYLCASKETQYFGPGTRLLVL.

The count of this clonotype is one. The V gene is TRBV5-1, the J gene TRBJ2-5; 13 bases line up with TRBD2. V lost 4 bases and J lost 1; bases outside the gene matches: 4. CDR1 and CDR2 (germline): SGHRS, YFSETQ. The CDR3 runs 16 residues. This CDR3 is CASSRGLAGAQETQYF. In nucleotides, the CDR3 is TGCGCCAGCAGCCGCGGACTAGCGGGGGCCCAAGAGACCCAGTACTTC. The full variable domain, rest sourced from reference TRBV5-1 and TRBJ2-5, is KAGVTQTPRYLIKTRGQQVTLSCSPISGHRSVSWYQQTPGQGLQFLFEYFSETQRNKGNFPGRFSGRQFSNSRSEMNVSTLELGDSALYLCASSRGLAGAQETQYFGPGTRLLVL.

This clonotype was recorded many times. The DNA of the CDR3 is TGTGCCAGCCGGGGGCTCCACGCTGAGCAGTTCTTC. Translation: CASRGLHAEQFF. This sequence joins TRBV7-2 and TRBJ2-1; tentatively, D is TRBD1 or TRBD2 (6 bases each). Germline CDR1 SGHTA, CDR2 FQGNSA. The CDR3 runs 12 residues. Trimming took off 8 bases at V and 9 bases at J, with 14 bases between the two ends. Looking up the rest from reference TRBV7-2 and TRBJ2-1 gives the full variable domain: GAGVSQSPSNKVTEKGKDVELRCDPISGHTALYWYRQSLGQGLEFLIYFQGNSAPDKSGLPSDRFSAERTGGSVSTLTIQRTQQEDSAVYLCASRGLHAEQFFGPGTRLTVL.